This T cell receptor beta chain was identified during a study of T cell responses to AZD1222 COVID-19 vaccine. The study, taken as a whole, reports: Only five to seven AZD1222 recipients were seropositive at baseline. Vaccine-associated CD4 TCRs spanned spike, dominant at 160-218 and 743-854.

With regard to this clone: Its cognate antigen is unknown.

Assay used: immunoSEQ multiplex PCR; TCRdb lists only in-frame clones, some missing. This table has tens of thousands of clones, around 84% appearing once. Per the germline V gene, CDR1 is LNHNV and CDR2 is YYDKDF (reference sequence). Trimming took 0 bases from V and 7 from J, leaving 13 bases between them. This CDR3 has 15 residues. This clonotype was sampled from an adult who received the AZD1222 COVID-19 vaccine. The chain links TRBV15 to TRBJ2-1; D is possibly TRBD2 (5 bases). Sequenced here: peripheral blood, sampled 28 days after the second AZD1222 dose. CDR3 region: CATSRDSGYQNEQFF. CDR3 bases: TGTGCCACCAGCAGAGATTCGGGGTATCAGAATGAGCAGTTCTTC. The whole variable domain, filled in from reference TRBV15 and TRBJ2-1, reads DAMVIQNPRYQVTQFGKPVTLSCSQTLNHNVMYWYQQKSSQAPKLLFHYYDKDFNNEADTPDNFQSRRPNTSFCFLDIRSPGLGDTAMYLCATSRDSGYQNEQFFGPGTRLTVL.